This is a list of T cell receptor beta chains from one sample in a study of blood T cells in healthy people across ages. TCRdb analysed the 5' RACE reads with MiXCR anew, one entry per CDR3 protein. The sample yields roughly 500,000 distinct CDR3 sequences, about 24% seen once. These sequences were also reported in another study, on T cells of mothers and their children.

Sequences were obtained from blood. These receptors all come from a boy aged 5-17 years in good health. The CDR3 runs from the conserved cysteine through the conserved F or W. Fields, in order: clone size, D gene, V gene, J gene, CDR3 length, CDR3 DNA, CDR3 protein. D genes are given only for firm matches. The listing skips clone size in some rows; elsewhere it reads once, few, many or a size class.

clone_size: few
d_call: TRBD2
v_call: TRBV7-2
j_call: TRBJ2-7
cdr3_length: 16
cdr3_nt: TGTGCCAGCAGCTTAGCCCAGGGTAGCGGGCATTACGAGCAGTACTTC
cdr3_aa: CASSLAQGSGHYEQYF

clone_size: -
d_call: TRBD1
v_call: TRBV20-1
j_call: TRBJ2-1
cdr3_length: 17
cdr3_nt: TGCAGTGCTGGGATTTTGGCCGGGACAGGGATTAGCGATGAGCAGTTCTTC
cdr3_aa: CSAGILAGTGISDEQFF

clone_size: -
d_call: -
v_call: TRBV19
j_call: TRBJ2-3
cdr3_length: 14
cdr3_nt: TGTGCCAGTAGTATCGGGGGCCGCACAGATACGCAGTATTTT
cdr3_aa: CASSIGGRTDTQYF

clone_size: -
d_call: -
v_call: TRBV12-3/TRBV12-4
j_call: TRBJ1-5
cdr3_length: 18
cdr3_nt: TGTGCCAGCAGTTCCAGGAGGGTGGACACCTATAGCAATCAGCCCCAGCATTTT
cdr3_aa: CASSSRRVDTYSNQPQHF

clone_size: few
d_call: TRBD1
v_call: TRBV6-6
j_call: TRBJ2-7
cdr3_length: 14
cdr3_nt: TGTGCCAGCAGCCTGACAGGGCCCGACTACGAGCAGTACTTC
cdr3_aa: CASSLTGPDYEQYF

clone_size: few
d_call: TRBD1
v_call: TRBV4-2
j_call: TRBJ2-7
cdr3_length: 14
cdr3_nt: TGTGCCAGCAGCTCCTGGACAGGGGCGGACGAGCAGTACTTC
cdr3_aa: CASSSWTGADEQYF

clone_size: -
d_call: TRBD1
v_call: TRBV10-3
j_call: TRBJ1-2
cdr3_length: 15
cdr3_nt: TGTGCCATCAGTGACCGTCTACAGGGGGCCGATGGCTACACCTTC
cdr3_aa: CAISDRLQGADGYTF

clone_size: few
d_call: -
v_call: TRBV2
j_call: TRBJ2-1
cdr3_length: 16
cdr3_nt: TGTGCCAGCAGGGGCATTAGGAGTAGCTCCTACAATGAGCAGTTCTTC
cdr3_aa: CASRGIRSSSYNEQFF

clone_size: -
d_call: TRBD1
v_call: TRBV19
j_call: TRBJ1-2
cdr3_length: 15
cdr3_nt: TGTGCCAGTAGTACCTGGGACAGGGGGACCTATGGCTACACCTTC
cdr3_aa: CASSTWDRGTYGYTF

clone_size: few
d_call: TRBD2
v_call: TRBV5-1
j_call: TRBJ2-1
cdr3_length: 15
cdr3_nt: TGCGCCAGCAGCTTGGGAGCGGGAGGAGGCTATGAGCAGTTCTTC
cdr3_aa: CASSLGAGGGYEQFF

clone_size: -
d_call: -
v_call: TRBV25-1
j_call: TRBJ2-1
cdr3_length: 13
cdr3_nt: TGTGCCAGCAGTGAATGGGCGGGTCCTGAGCAGTTCTTC
cdr3_aa: CASSEWAGPEQFF

clone_size: -
d_call: -
v_call: TRBV18
j_call: TRBJ1-1
cdr3_length: 17
cdr3_nt: TGTGCCAGCTCACGAACCTCCGGGACTGCTCTCTTCACTGAAGCTTTCTTT
cdr3_aa: CASSRTSGTALFTEAFF

clone_size: -
d_call: TRBD2
v_call: TRBV28
j_call: TRBJ2-3
cdr3_length: 14
cdr3_nt: TGTGCCAGCCGACTAGCGGGAGATGTAGATACGCAGTATTTT
cdr3_aa: CASRLAGDVDTQYF

clone_size: -
d_call: TRBD1
v_call: TRBV7-2
j_call: TRBJ1-1
cdr3_length: 18
cdr3_nt: TGTGCCAGCAGCTTAGATGCCCGGACAGGGGGCATAAACACTGAAGCTTTCTTT
cdr3_aa: CASSLDARTGGINTEAFF

clone_size: few
d_call: -
v_call: TRBV20-1
j_call: TRBJ2-3
cdr3_length: 11
cdr3_nt: TGCAGTGTTGCGAGGGGCGATACGCAGTATTTT
cdr3_aa: CSVARGDTQYF

clone_size: once
d_call: TRBD2
v_call: TRBV7-2
j_call: TRBJ2-5
cdr3_length: 16
cdr3_nt: TGTGCCAGCAGCTTAAGGGGACTAGCGGGGGGGGAGACCCAGTACTTC
cdr3_aa: CASSLRGLAGGETQYF

clone_size: -
d_call: TRBD2
v_call: TRBV7-2
j_call: TRBJ2-1
cdr3_length: 16
cdr3_nt: TGTGCCAGCAGCTTAGAGGTTAGCGGGGGATACAATGAGCGGTTCTTC
cdr3_aa: CASSLEVSGGYNERFF

clone_size: few
d_call: -
v_call: TRBV2
j_call: TRBJ2-5
cdr3_length: 16
cdr3_nt: TGTGCCAGCAGTGTAGGGGGGGCGCGAGGGCAAGAGACCCAGTACTTC
cdr3_aa: CASSVGGARGQETQYF

clone_size: -
d_call: -
v_call: TRBV20-1
j_call: TRBJ1-1
cdr3_length: 10
cdr3_nt: TGCAGTGTTTGGACAGTAGAAGCTTTCTTT
cdr3_aa: CSVWTVEAFF

clone_size: -
d_call: TRBD1
v_call: TRBV27
j_call: TRBJ2-6
cdr3_length: 20
cdr3_nt: TGTGCCAGCAGTCACAACATACAGGGGTACGAAGGGTCTGGGGCCAACGTCCTGACTTTC
cdr3_aa: CASSHNIQGYEGSGANVLTF

clone_size: -
d_call: -
v_call: TRBV20-1
j_call: TRBJ2-7
cdr3_length: 12
cdr3_nt: TGCAGTGCTGGGACTGGACTGTACGAGCAGTACTTC
cdr3_aa: CSAGTGLYEQYF

clone_size: many
d_call: -
v_call: TRBV7-6
j_call: TRBJ2-5
cdr3_length: 13
cdr3_nt: TGTGCCAGCAGCTTAGGAGGGTGGGAGACCCAGTACTTC
cdr3_aa: CASSLGGWETQYF

clone_size: -
d_call: TRBD2
v_call: TRBV7-9
j_call: TRBJ2-1
cdr3_length: 14
cdr3_nt: TGTGCCAGCAGCTTACCAGCGGGACGCCTTGAGCAGTTCTTC
cdr3_aa: CASSLPAGRLEQFF

clone_size: few
d_call: -
v_call: TRBV10-3
j_call: TRBJ2-3
cdr3_length: 16
cdr3_nt: TGTGCCATCAGTGAGAGGTGGGCCCGGGGCACAGATACGCAGTATTTT
cdr3_aa: CAISERWARGTDTQYF

clone_size: few
d_call: -
v_call: TRBV30
j_call: TRBJ2-6
cdr3_length: 14
cdr3_nt: TGTGCCTGGAGTGGGGGCTCTGGGGCCAACGTCCTGACTTTC
cdr3_aa: CAWSGGSGANVLTF

clone_size: few
d_call: TRBD1
v_call: TRBV7-2
j_call: TRBJ2-7
cdr3_length: 16
cdr3_nt: TGTGCCAGCAGCTTAGCTGGGACAGGGGCAGACTACGAGCAGTACTTC
cdr3_aa: CASSLAGTGADYEQYF

clone_size: -
d_call: -
v_call: TRBV6-5
j_call: TRBJ2-5
cdr3_length: 16
cdr3_nt: TGTGCCAGCAGTTCACAGGGTGGGGTAGGGCAAGAGACCCAGTACTTC
cdr3_aa: CASSSQGGVGQETQYF

clone_size: -
d_call: TRBD1
v_call: TRBV27
j_call: TRBJ1-2
cdr3_length: 14
cdr3_nt: TGTGCCAGCAGTTTCCGGGACAGGGAAACCAGGGTGCTCTTC
cdr3_aa: CASSFRDRETRVLF

clone_size: -
d_call: TRBD1
v_call: TRBV30
j_call: TRBJ2-7
cdr3_length: 11
cdr3_nt: TGTGCCGGACAGGGGCCCTACGAGCAGTACTTC
cdr3_aa: CAGQGPYEQYF

clone_size: -
d_call: -
v_call: TRBV12-3/TRBV12-4
j_call: TRBJ1-4
cdr3_length: 15
cdr3_nt: TGTGCCAGCAGTTTTACCGGGAGGGGGAAACAAAAACTGTTTTTT
cdr3_aa: CASSFTGRGKQKLFF

clone_size: few
d_call: -
v_call: TRBV9
j_call: TRBJ1-2
cdr3_length: 14
cdr3_nt: TGTGCCAGCAGCTTCGAAGGGGAATGGTATGGCTACACCTTC
cdr3_aa: CASSFEGEWYGYTF

clone_size: -
d_call: -
v_call: TRBV7-9
j_call: TRBJ1-5
cdr3_length: 15
cdr3_nt: TGTGCCAGCAGCCCCCTGGACAGTGTAGATCAGCCCCAGCATTTT
cdr3_aa: CASSPLDSVDQPQHF

clone_size: -
d_call: -
v_call: TRBV16
j_call: TRBJ1-4
cdr3_length: 14
cdr3_nt: TGTGCCAGCAGCTTGGAAAGCCCTAATGAAAAACTGTTTTTT
cdr3_aa: CASSLESPNEKLFF

clone_size: -
d_call: -
v_call: TRBV7-8
j_call: TRBJ2-5
cdr3_length: 15
cdr3_nt: TGTGCCAGCAGCTTACTGCGGGGAGACCAAGAGACCCAGCACTTC
cdr3_aa: CASSLLRGDQETQHF

clone_size: many
d_call: -
v_call: TRBV27
j_call: TRBJ1-4
cdr3_length: 16
cdr3_nt: TGTGCCAGCAGCCCCAGACAGGTCTCAACTAATGAAAAACTGTTTTTT
cdr3_aa: CASSPRQVSTNEKLFF

clone_size: -
d_call: -
v_call: TRBV29-1
j_call: TRBJ1-1
cdr3_length: 12
cdr3_nt: TGCAGCGTTGGGGGTCTGAACACTGAAGCTTTCTTT
cdr3_aa: CSVGGLNTEAFF

clone_size: few
d_call: -
v_call: TRBV5-1
j_call: TRBJ2-3
cdr3_length: 14
cdr3_nt: TGCGCCAGCAGTGGGCAGTCTAGCACAGATACGCAGTATTTT
cdr3_aa: CASSGQSSTDTQYF